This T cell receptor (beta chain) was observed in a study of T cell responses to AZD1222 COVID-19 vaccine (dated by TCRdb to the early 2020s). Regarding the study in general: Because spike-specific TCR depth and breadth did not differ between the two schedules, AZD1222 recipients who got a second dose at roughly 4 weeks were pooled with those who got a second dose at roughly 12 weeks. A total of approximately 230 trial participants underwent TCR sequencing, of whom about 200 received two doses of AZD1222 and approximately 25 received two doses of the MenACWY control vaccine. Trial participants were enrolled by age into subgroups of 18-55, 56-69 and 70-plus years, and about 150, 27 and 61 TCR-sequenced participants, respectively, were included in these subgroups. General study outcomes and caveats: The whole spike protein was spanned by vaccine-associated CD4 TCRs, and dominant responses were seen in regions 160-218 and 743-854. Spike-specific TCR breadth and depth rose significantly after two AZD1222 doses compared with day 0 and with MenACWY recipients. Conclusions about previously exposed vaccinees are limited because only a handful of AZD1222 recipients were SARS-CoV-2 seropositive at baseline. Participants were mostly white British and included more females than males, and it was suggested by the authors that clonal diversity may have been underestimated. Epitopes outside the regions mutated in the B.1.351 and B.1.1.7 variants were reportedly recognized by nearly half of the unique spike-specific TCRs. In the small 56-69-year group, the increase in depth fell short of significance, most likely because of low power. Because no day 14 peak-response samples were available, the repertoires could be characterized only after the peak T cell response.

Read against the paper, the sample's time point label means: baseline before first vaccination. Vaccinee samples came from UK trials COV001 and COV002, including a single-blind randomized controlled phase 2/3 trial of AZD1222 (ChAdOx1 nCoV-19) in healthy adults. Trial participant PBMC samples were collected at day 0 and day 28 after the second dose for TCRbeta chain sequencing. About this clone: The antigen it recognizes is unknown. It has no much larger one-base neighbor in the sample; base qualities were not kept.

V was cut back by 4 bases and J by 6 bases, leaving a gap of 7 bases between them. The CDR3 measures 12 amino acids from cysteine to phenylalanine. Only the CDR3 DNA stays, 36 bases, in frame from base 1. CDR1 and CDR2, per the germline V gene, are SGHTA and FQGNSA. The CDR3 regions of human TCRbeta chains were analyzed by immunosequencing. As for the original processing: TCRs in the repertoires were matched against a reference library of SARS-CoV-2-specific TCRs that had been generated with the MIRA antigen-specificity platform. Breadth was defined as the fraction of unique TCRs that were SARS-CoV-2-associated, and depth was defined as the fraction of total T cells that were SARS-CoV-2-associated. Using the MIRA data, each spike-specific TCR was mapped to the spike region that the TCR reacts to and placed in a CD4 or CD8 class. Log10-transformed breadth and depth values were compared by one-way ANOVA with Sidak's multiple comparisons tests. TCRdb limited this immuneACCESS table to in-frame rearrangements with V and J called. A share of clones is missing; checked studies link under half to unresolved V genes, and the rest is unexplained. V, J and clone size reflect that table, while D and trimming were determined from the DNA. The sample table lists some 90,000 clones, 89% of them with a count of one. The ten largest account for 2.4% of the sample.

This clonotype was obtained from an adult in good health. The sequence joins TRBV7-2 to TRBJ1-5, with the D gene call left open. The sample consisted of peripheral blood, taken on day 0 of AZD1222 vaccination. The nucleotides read TGTGCCAGCAGCTCTCTCGTTCAGCCCCAGCATTTT. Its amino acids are CASSSLVQPQHF.